Included here is one T cell receptor (beta chain) sequence, with context. The method was immunoSEQ multiplex PCR; TCRdb's version includes in-frame clones alone and lacks a portion of them. The sample records 13,000 to 15,000 clones, roughly 87% being singletons. The sample originates from a study of technical replicates of blood from a few donors. The CDR3 has 15 residues. CDR1 SQVTM and CDR2 ANQGSEA come from the germline V gene. The V and J ends lost 8 bases and 1 base respectively, with 17 bases between them. The specimen sequenced was PBMCs. The source is a human donor in good health. V gene TRBV29-1 combines with J gene TRBJ2-2, with D possibly matching TRBD1 (5 bases). CDR3 DNA: TGCAGCCCAGGGCCCGGGCAGGGGAACACCGGGGAGCTGTTTTTT. Protein product: CSPGPGQGNTGELFF.